A selection of T cell receptor beta chains follows, all from one sample in a study of cytomegalovirus exposure and HLA in healthy donors. The repertoire was sequenced with immunoSEQ multiplex PCR; TCRdb's copy has only in-frame clones and lacks some. Altogether about 110,000 clones are present, roughly 69% being singletons, with the ten largest covering about 3.8%. The sequenced material came from PBMCs. These receptors came from a man aged 30 to 39 in good health and CMV-seropositive. The CDR3 runs from the conserved cysteine through the conserved F or W. The D gene is left open where the match is weak. Clone sizes are given selectively: once, few, many, or a class where the clone is expanded.

D gene: .
clone size: few
V gene: TRBV6-6
J gene: TRBJ1-5
CDR3 DNA: TGTGCCAGCCGGGGTGCGGGCAATCAGCCCCAGCATTTT
CDR3 protein: CASRGAGNQPQHF

D gene: TRBD2
clone size: .
V gene: TRBV6-1
J gene: TRBJ2-3
CDR3 DNA: TGTGCCAGCACCGCAACTAGCGGCCGCAGTGGTACGCAGTATTTT
CDR3 protein: CASTATSGRSGTQYF

D gene: .
clone size: .
V gene: TRBV5-5
J gene: TRBJ1-1
CDR3 DNA: TGTGCCAGCAGCTTTAGCTGGCCCAACACTGAAGCTTTCTTT
CDR3 protein: CASSFSWPNTEAFF

D gene: .
clone size: .
V gene: TRBV5-1
J gene: TRBJ1-1
CDR3 DNA: TGCGCCAGCAGCTTGGTGGGCACAGGTTTCACCGAAGCTTTCTTT
CDR3 protein: CASSLVGTGFTEAFF

D gene: .
clone size: .
V gene: TRBV6-5
J gene: TRBJ1-5
CDR3 DNA: TGTGCCAGCACCAGAAGCGCGGAAAATCAGCCCCAGCATTTT
CDR3 protein: CASTRSAENQPQHF

D gene: TRBD2
clone size: .
V gene: TRBV7-2
J gene: TRBJ2-5
CDR3 DNA: TGTGCCAGCAGCTTGGCGGGGGGGTCGGAGACCCAGTACTTC
CDR3 protein: CASSLAGGSETQYF

D gene: TRBD2
clone size: .
V gene: TRBV7-2
J gene: TRBJ2-7
CDR3 DNA: TGTGCCAGCAGCTCCTCTGGGACTACTGCGTTCCACGAGCAGTACTTC
CDR3 protein: CASSSSGTTAFHEQYF

D gene: TRBD1
clone size: .
V gene: TRBV4-1
J gene: TRBJ2-4
CDR3 DNA: TGCGCCAGCAGCCCAGGACAGGGGTCGGCCAAAAACATTCAGTACTTC
CDR3 protein: CASSPGQGSAKNIQYF

D gene: TRBD1
clone size: .
V gene: TRBV27
J gene: TRBJ1-2
CDR3 DNA: TGTGCCAGCAGTTTATTGGGACAGGCGGGCGGTGGCTACACCTTC
CDR3 protein: CASSLLGQAGGGYTF

D gene: TRBD1
clone size: few
V gene: TRBV15
J gene: TRBJ2-7
CDR3 DNA: TGTGCCACCAGCGAAGACAGGGCAACCTACGAGCAGTACTTC
CDR3 protein: CATSEDRATYEQYF

D gene: TRBD1
clone size: .
V gene: TRBV18
J gene: TRBJ2-2
CDR3 DNA: TGTGCCAGCTCACGACAGGGGGGAACGAACACCGGGGAGCTGTTTTTT
CDR3 protein: CASSRQGGTNTGELFF

D gene: TRBD2
clone size: .
V gene: TRBV11-3
J gene: TRBJ2-5
CDR3 DNA: TGTGCCAGCAGCTTTCGTCTAGCGGGGCTGGAGACCCAGTACTTC
CDR3 protein: CASSFRLAGLETQYF

D gene: TRBD2
clone size: few
V gene: TRBV15
J gene: TRBJ2-3
CDR3 DNA: TGTGCCACCAGCCTGGAGGGACTAGCTAACACAGATACGCAGTATTTT
CDR3 protein: CATSLEGLANTDTQYF

D gene: TRBD1
clone size: few
V gene: TRBV11-2
J gene: TRBJ2-7
CDR3 DNA: TGTGCCAGCACCGACCCAGGGGGTGTGCGCCCCTACGAGCAGTACTTC
CDR3 protein: CASTDPGGVRPYEQYF

D gene: TRBD1
clone size: .
V gene: TRBV6-5
J gene: TRBJ2-1
CDR3 DNA: TGTGCCAGCAGTTACTCGGCAGGGGGCTGGAATGAGCAGTTCTTC
CDR3 protein: CASSYSAGGWNEQFF

D gene: TRBD2
clone size: once
V gene: TRBV5-6
J gene: TRBJ2-7
CDR3 DNA: TGTGCCAGCAGCTTGAAGGGACTAGCGGGGGCCCCGGGAGAGCAGTACTTC
CDR3 protein: CASSLKGLAGAPGEQYF

D gene: TRBD1
clone size: .
V gene: TRBV6-5
J gene: TRBJ1-1
CDR3 DNA: TGTGCCGGCTCGCAGGGGGCGCGTCCTGAAGCTTTCTTT
CDR3 protein: CAGSQGARPEAFF

D gene: .
clone size: .
V gene: TRBV5-1
J gene: TRBJ1-1
CDR3 DNA: TGCGCCAGCAGCTTGACCAGTGGTATGAACACTGAAGCTTTCTTT
CDR3 protein: CASSLTSGMNTEAFF

D gene: .
clone size: .
V gene: TRBV25-1
J gene: TRBJ2-5
CDR3 DNA: TGTGCCAGCAGTGAATTCTACAGAATCCAAGAGACCCAGTACTTC
CDR3 protein: CASSEFYRIQETQYF

D gene: .
clone size: .
V gene: TRBV7-9
J gene: TRBJ2-2
CDR3 DNA: TGTGCCAGCAGCGAACCCGCAGGGGCCCCCGGGGAGCTGTTTTTT
CDR3 protein: CASSEPAGAPGELFF

D gene: .
clone size: .
V gene: TRBV5-1
J gene: TRBJ1-1
CDR3 DNA: TGCGCCAGCAGGAGCGACAGGACCAACACTGAAGCTTTCTTT
CDR3 protein: CASRSDRTNTEAFF

D gene: .
clone size: .
V gene: TRBV7-6
J gene: TRBJ2-7
CDR3 DNA: TGTGCCAGCAGCTTAGTGCAGGGGATGAGCGAGCAGTACTTC
CDR3 protein: CASSLVQGMSEQYF

D gene: .
clone size: .
V gene: TRBV10-2
J gene: TRBJ1-2
CDR3 DNA: TGCGCCGCCTCAGGGGAGGGTGGCTACACCTTC
CDR3 protein: CAASGEGGYTF

D gene: .
clone size: .
V gene: TRBV15
J gene: TRBJ1-1
CDR3 DNA: TGTGCCACCAGCAGAGACCAGTTGGGACTCGTCACTGAAGCTTTCTTT
CDR3 protein: CATSRDQLGLVTEAFF

D gene: .
clone size: .
V gene: TRBV4-2
J gene: TRBJ2-1
CDR3 DNA: TGTGCCAGCAGCCTTTTTCGGGAGACCTACAATGAGCAGTTCTTC
CDR3 protein: CASSLFRETYNEQFF

D gene: .
clone size: once
V gene: TRBV6-1
J gene: TRBJ1-4
CDR3 DNA: TGTGCCAGCAGTGACTACGCAACTAATGAAAAACTGTTTTTT
CDR3 protein: CASSDYATNEKLFF

D gene: .
clone size: .
V gene: TRBV23-1
J gene: TRBJ2-7
CDR3 DNA: TGCGCCAGCAGTCAAGGCGGGAAGCGAGAGCAGTACTTC
CDR3 protein: CASSQGGKREQYF